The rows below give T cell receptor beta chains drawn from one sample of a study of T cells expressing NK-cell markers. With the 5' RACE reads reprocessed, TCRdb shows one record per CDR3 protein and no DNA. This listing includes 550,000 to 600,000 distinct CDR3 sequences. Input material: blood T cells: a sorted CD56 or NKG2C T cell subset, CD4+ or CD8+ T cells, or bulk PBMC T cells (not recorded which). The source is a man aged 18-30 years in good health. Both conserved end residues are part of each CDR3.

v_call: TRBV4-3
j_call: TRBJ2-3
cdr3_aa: CASSQEMRGGIADTQYF

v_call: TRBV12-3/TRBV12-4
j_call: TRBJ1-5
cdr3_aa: CASSPGGRNSNQPQHF

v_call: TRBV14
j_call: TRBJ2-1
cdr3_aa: CASSQAYKRLAGLNEQFF

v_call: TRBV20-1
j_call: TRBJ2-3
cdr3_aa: CSAPGSMATDTQYF

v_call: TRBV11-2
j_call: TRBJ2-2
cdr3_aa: CASSLDLTGELFF

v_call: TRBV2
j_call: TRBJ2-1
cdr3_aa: CASTKRGASFYNEQFF

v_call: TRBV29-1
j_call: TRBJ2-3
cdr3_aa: CSVEGTDKRDTQYF

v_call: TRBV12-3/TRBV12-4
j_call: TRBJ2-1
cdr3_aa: CASSSPRREPYNEQFF

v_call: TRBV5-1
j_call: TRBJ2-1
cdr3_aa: CASSLATAGASYNEQFF

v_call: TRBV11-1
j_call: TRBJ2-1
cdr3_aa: CASSTVTSGRAVTYNEQFF

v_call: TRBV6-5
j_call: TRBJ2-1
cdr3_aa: CASSYAGEMNEQFF

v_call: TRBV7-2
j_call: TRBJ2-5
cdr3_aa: CASSLAPAGGETQYF

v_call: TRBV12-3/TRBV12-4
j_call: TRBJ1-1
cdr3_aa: CASTPGHSYTEAFF

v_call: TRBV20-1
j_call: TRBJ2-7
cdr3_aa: CSAAPASYEQYF

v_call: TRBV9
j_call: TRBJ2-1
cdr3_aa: CASSVLAGTVYNEQFF

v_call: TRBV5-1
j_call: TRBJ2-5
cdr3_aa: CASSSPTGGQETQYF

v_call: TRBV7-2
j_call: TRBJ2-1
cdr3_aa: CASSLVGQGVQNEQFF

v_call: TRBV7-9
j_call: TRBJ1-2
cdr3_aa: CASSLGGNNYGYTF

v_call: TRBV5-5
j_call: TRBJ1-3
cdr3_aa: CASSLVAGSSGNTIYF

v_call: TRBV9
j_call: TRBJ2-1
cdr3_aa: CASSPRSAQGGYEQFF

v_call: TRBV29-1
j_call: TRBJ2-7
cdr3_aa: CSVGNPGQGSYEQYF

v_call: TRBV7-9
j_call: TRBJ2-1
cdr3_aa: CASSRGGLAGVRNEQFF

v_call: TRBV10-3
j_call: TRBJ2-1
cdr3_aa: CAISEETANNEQFF

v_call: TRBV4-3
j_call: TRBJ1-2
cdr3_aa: CASSQDSAGAGGYTF

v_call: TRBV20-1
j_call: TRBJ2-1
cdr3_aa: CSVDSIGLDYNEQFF

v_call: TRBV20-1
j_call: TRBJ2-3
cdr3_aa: CSARDHNPRLAGGADTQYF

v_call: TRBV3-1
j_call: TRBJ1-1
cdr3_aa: CASSQAGKHTEAFF

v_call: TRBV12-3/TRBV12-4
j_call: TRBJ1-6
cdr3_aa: CASSLGGQGSSPLHF

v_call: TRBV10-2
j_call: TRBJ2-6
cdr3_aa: CASSSHVGANVLTF

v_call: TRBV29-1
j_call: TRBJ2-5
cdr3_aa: CSESAGVGETQYF

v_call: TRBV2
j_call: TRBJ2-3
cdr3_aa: CASSTSGMITDTQYF

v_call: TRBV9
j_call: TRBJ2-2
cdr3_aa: CASSAQLENTGELFF

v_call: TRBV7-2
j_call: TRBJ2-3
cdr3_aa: CASSPQGARGVVAQYF

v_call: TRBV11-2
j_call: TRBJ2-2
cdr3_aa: CASISGTANTGELFF

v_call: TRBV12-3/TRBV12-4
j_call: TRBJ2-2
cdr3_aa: CASSGLAGGPGRTGELFF

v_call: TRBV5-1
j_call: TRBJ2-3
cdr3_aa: CASSLGGTYLTDTQYF

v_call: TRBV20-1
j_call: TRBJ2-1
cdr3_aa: CSARDDLETNNEQFF

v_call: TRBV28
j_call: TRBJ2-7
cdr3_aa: CASRKSGTSYEQYF

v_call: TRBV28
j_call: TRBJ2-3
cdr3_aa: CASSHRLSHTDTQYF

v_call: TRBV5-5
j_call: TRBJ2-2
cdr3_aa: CASSLLGQVYFTGELFF

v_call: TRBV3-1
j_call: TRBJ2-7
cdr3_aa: CASSQGGQGQGEQYF

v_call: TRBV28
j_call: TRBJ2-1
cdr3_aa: CASSFPLAEPSYNEQFF

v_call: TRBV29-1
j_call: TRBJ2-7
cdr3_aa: CSVEGGQTYEQYF

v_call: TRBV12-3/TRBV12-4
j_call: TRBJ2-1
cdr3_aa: CASAEWGKGSNEQFF

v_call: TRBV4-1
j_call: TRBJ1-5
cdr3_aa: CASSQDTTPNQPQHF

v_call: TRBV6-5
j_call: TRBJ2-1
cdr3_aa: CASSYSMSLGNEQFF

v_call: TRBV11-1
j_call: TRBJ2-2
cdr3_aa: CASSLLSTLNTGELFF

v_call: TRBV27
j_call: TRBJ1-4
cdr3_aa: CASSLTGQGHEKLFF

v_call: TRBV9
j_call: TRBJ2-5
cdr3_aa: CASSVAGGLQETQYF